Sequencing of this TCR beta chain was carried out in a study of cytomegalovirus exposure and HLA in healthy donors. This CDR3 is built from 14 residues. CDR1 and CDR2 from the germline V gene are ENHRY and SYGVKD. V lost 6 bases to trimming and J lost 5 bases; unmatched junction nucleotides: 7. Method: immunoSEQ multiplex PCR; TCRdb's copy keeps in-frame clones and lacks some. This table holds fewer than 250,000 clones, about nine tenths found once. The sequencing sample was made of PBMCs. The TCR comes from a woman aged 18-35 years in good health and CMV-seropositive. The V and J genes are TRBV10-3 and TRBJ1-1; 9 bases are shared with TRBD1. This CDR3 is CAIRGQGLYTEAFF. The CDR3 nucleotides are TGTGCCATCAGGGGACAGGGCCTTTATACTGAAGCTTTCTTT.